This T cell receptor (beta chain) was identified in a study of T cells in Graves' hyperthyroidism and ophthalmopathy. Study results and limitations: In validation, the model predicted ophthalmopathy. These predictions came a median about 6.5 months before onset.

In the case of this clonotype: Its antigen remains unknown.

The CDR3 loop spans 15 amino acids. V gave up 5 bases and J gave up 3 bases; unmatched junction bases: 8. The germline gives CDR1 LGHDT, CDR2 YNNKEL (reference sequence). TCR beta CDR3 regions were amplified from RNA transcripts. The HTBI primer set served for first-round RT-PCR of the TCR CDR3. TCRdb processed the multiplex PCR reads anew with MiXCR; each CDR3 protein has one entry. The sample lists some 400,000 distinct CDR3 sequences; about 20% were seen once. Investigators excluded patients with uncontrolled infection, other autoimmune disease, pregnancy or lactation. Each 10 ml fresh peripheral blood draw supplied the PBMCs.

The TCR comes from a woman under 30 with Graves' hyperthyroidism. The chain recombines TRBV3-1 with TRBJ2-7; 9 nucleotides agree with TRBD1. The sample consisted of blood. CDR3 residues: CASSLYTGGGYEQYF. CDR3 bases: TGTGCCAGCAGCTTATATACAGGGGGCGGCTACGAGCAGTACTTC.